This T cell receptor (beta chain) was identified during a study of cytomegalovirus exposure and HLA in healthy donors. Broader study findings: For presence/absence analyses, sequencing depth was assumed to be roughly uniform across donors.

Comments on this clone: What it binds is unknown.

Nominally healthy donors provided the samples, though records likely missed some immune exposures. A multiplex PCR was run with 60 Vbeta primers and 13 Jbeta primers. The table came from immunoSEQ multiplex PCR; TCRdb's copy has only in-frame clones and leaves some out. Of roughly 100,000 clones in the sample, 75% to 90% were seen once. Germline assignment: CDR1 DFQATT and CDR2 SNEGSKA (reference sequence). The CDR3 length is 11 residues. The origin of this receptor is a man between 25 and 39 years old in good health and CMV-seropositive. The V gene is TRBV20-1, the J gene TRBJ1-2; possible D gene TRBD1, 5 bases. The sample consisted of PBMCs. The CDR3 sequence is CSGGGNYGYTF. The CDR3 bases are TGCAGCGGGGGGGGGAACTATGGCTACACCTTC.